This T cell receptor (beta chain) was profiled in a study of cytomegalovirus exposure and HLA in healthy donors. Healthy bone marrow donors formed the donor group. Germline lookup yields CDR1 MGHRA and CDR2 YSYEKL. Trimming pared 5 bases from V and 4 bases from J, leaving 15 bases between. The CDR3 loop spans 15 amino acids. A word on this clone: The antigen remains undetermined.

General observations from the study: With later analysis, a missense DCLRE1C variant became linked to TCR beta V- and J-gene trimming. TRBV6-2, TRBV6-3 and some other V segments were excluded as indistinguishable.

The PCR ran on 60 Vbeta and 13 Jbeta primers. Per the authors' pipeline: Some 10 million of 80 million or so unique TCR beta chains were shared, per a later count. The table came from immunoSEQ multiplex PCR; TCRdb's copy has only in-frame clones and leaves some out. From that table come the V and J calls and clone size; the DNA was used to work out D and trimming. The sample holds fewer than 110,000 clones, around three quarters seen once. This TCR came from a man aged 35-49 years in good health and CMV-seronegative. The specimen was PBMCs. The J gene is TRBJ1-3, the V gene TRBV4-1; D may be TRBD1 (6 bases). The CDR3 reads CASSSQTGSGNTIYF. CDR3 in DNA: TGCGCCAGCAGCAGCCAAACAGGGTCCGGAAACACCATATATTTT.